The 9 T cell receptor beta chains below all came from one sample that was sequenced in a study of blood T cell repertoires in COVID-19. Method: immunoSEQ multiplex PCR; TCRdb's copy keeps in-frame clones and lacks some. The sample includes 30,000 to 40,000 clones, around 82% seen only once; the top ten take approximately 3.5%. Sequenced input: peripheral blood. The receptors come from a man aged 50 or older with acute or convalescent COVID-19.

The V and J genes are TRBV19 and TRBJ2-3, with D perhaps matching TRBD2 (6 bases). V was shortened by 8 bases and J by 1 base, with 19 bases between the two germline ends. The CDR3 has 16 amino acids. Germline V CDR1 and CDR2: LNHDA, SQIVND (reference sequence). The CDR3 nucleotides are TGTGCCAGTGTTGGGGGGACTGACTATGGCACAGATACGCAGTATTTT. Translated: CASVGGTDYGTDTQYF.

The chain combines TRBV29-1 with TRBJ1-6, with D unclear. The CDR3 loop spans 13 amino acids. The germline V gene has CDR1 SQVTM and CDR2 ANQGSEA. The V end was cut by 5 bases, the J end by 4 bases, with 9 bases between. The CDR3 spells CSVSTEYNSPLHF. The CDR3, as DNA: TGCAGCGTTTCGACGGAGTATAATTCACCCCTCCACTTT.

The J gene is TRBJ1-3, the V gene TRBV9; D not certain. Germline lookup yields CDR1 SGDLS and CDR2 YYNGEE. CDR3 length equals 14 residues. V dropped 3 bases and J dropped 2 bases, with 9 bases sitting between them. As DNA, the CDR3 is TGTGCCAGCAGCGCCGAGGGTACTGGAAACACCATATATTTT. Protein product: CASSAEGTGNTIYF.

This sequence joins TRBV27 and TRBJ1-5; D is perhaps TRBD1 (6 bases). The CDR3 runs 17 residues. Germline CDR1 and CDR2: MNHEY and SMNVEV (reference sequence). Deletions cut 5 bases from V and 0 bases from J, with 17 bases between. The CDR3 here is CASSTTTGKYSNQPQHF. The CDR3 DNA reads TGTGCCAGCAGTACAACTACAGGGAAATATAGCAATCAGCCCCAGCATTTT.

The chain uses TRBV9 and TRBJ2-3, with 8 bases fitting TRBD2. The germline gives CDR1 SGDLS, CDR2 YYNGEE. Trimming took 3 bases from V and 2 from J; bases not matched to a gene: 8. The CDR3 length is 16 residues. CDR3 DNA sequence: TGTGCCAGCAGCGACTACGAGCGGGAGAACACAGATACGCAGTATTTT. Translating it yields CASSDYERENTDTQYF. Based on the CDR3 plus reference TRBV9 and TRBJ2-3, the full variable domain is DSGVTQTPKHLITATGQRVTLRCSPRSGDLSVYWYQQSLDQGLQFLIQYYNGEERAKGNILERFSAQQFPDLHSELNLSSLELGDSALYFCASSDYERENTDTQYFGPGTRLTVL.

The J gene is TRBJ2-2, the V gene TRBV7-8; TRBD1 is a possible D gene (6 bases). V was clipped by 5 bases and J by 4 bases, with 11 bases between them. The length of the CDR3 is 14 residues. CDR1 and CDR2 (germline): SGHVS, FQNEAQ. In DNA form, the CDR3 reads TGTGCCAGCAGCCCGGGACATACCACCGGGGAGCTGTTTTTT. Protein product: CASSPGHTTGELFF.

V usage is TRBV15 and J usage is TRBJ2-3; D is uncertain. Between the trimmed V and J ends, which lost 0 bases and 2 bases, there was a span of 12 bases. CDR3 length: 16 amino acids. Germline loops: CDR1 LNHNV, CDR2 YYDKDF (reference sequence). CDR3 region: CATSRDRGGLTDTQYF. CDR3 nucleotide sequence: TGTGCCACCAGCAGAGATCGTGGTGGGCTCACAGATACGCAGTATTTT.

This clone is a singleton in its sample. The chain links TRBV11-2 to TRBJ2-7; a weak D match, TRBD1 (6 bases). CDR3 length: 14 residues. The V end was cut by 3 bases, the J end by 3 bases, with 12 bases between. In germline, CDR1 is SGHAT, CDR2 FQNNGV. This chain's CDR3 is CASSLDGTFYEQYF. CDR3 coding DNA: TGTGCCAGCAGCTTGGACGGGACATTCTACGAGCAGTACTTC. The full variable domain, in which reference TRBV11-2 and TRBJ2-7 provide the parts outside the CDR3, is EAGVAQSPRYKIIEKRQSVAFWCNPISGHATLYWYQQILGQGPKLLIQFQNNGVVDDSQLPKDRFSAERLKGVDSTLKIQPAKLEDSAVYLCASSLDGTFYEQYFGPGTRLTVT.

V and J are TRBV7-9 and TRBJ2-2, with D perhaps matching TRBD2 (6 bases). The V end was cut by 8 bases, the J end by 9 bases, with 19 bases between. This CDR3 has 14 amino acids. Germline V lookup: CDR1 SEHNR, CDR2 FQNEAQ (reference sequence). CDR3 protein: CASCAGQGGRELFF. The CDR3, as DNA: TGTGCCAGCTGCGCGGGGCAGGGTGGCAGGGAGCTGTTTTTT. The whole variable domain, remainder taken from reference TRBV7-9 and TRBJ2-2, is DTGVSQNPRHKITKRGQNVTFRCDPISEHNRLYWYRQTLGQGPEFLTYFQNEAQLEKSRLLSDRFSAERPKGSFSTLEIQRTEQGDSAMYLCASCAGQGGRELFFGEGSRLTVL.